This entry features one T cell receptor (beta chain) sequence. The antigen is unknown. There are 16 residues in the CDR3. Germline V lookup: CDR1 LGHNA, CDR2 YNFKEQ. V gave up 2 bases and J gave up 7 bases; unmatched junction bases: 7. These data are taken from a study of cytomegalovirus exposure and HLA in healthy donors. General study findings and limits: The number of N-insertions in an Asian-associated ancestry cluster was reportedly below the approximately 700-donor mean in a later analysis. TCR beta V- and J-gene trimming, according to a later analysis, was linked to a missense DCLRE1C variant.

The study ran its PCR with 60 Vbeta and 13 Jbeta primers. Only in-frame clones appear in the TCRdb table, and some are missing; sequencing was by immunoSEQ multiplex PCR. Here the sample spans about 240,000 clones, 82% being singletons. Material for sequencing was PBMCs. The chain has TRBV4-2 and TRBJ2-5; 13 nucleotides align to TRBD2. This TCR derives from a woman aged 40 to 55 in good health and CMV-seropositive. In DNA form, the CDR3 reads TGTGCCAGCAGCCAATCCGGACTAGCGGGAGAGGTGACCCAGTACTTC. This sequence encodes CASSQSGLAGEVTQYF.